This T cell receptor beta chain was found in a study of T cells in localized non-small cell lung cancer. This clone was counted many times. Only in-frame clones appear in the TCRdb table, and some are missing; sequencing was by immunoSEQ multiplex PCR. The data show 45,000 to 55,000 clones, about nine tenths seen once. The V gene's germline CDR1 is SGHRS and CDR2 YFSETQ. V lost 3 bases, J lost 5 bases, and 14 bases stayed unmatched. CDR3 length equals 17 residues. The chain joins TRBV5-1 to TRBJ1-1; TRBD1 matches at 9 bases. This clonotype was obtained from a male donor older than 55 with stage III squamous cell lung carcinoma. Sample: peripheral blood, taken before any cancer treatment. The CDR3 coding sequence is TGCGCCAGCAGCTCCGATTTTAGACAGGGGGTAAGGACTGAAGCTTTCTTT. Translation gives CASSSDFRQGVRTEAFF.